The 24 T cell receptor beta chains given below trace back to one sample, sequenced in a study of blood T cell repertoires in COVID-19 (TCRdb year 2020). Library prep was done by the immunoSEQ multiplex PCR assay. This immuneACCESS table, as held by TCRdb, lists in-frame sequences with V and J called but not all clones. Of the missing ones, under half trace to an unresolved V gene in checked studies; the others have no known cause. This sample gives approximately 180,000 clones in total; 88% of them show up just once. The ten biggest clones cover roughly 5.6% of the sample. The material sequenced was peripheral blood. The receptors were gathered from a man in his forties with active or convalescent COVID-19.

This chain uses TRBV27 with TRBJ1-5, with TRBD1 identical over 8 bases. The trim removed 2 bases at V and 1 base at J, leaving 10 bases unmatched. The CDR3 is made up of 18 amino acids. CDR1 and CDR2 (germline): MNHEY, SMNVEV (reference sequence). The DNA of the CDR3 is TGTGCCAGCAGTTTAAAGGCAGGGGGCGCGTCAAGCAATCAGCCCCAGCATTTT. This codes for CASSLKAGGASSNQPQHF.

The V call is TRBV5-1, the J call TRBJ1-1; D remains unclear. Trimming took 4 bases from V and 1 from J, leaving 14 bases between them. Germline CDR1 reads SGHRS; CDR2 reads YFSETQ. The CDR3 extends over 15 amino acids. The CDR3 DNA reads TGCGCCAGCAGCCGGGAAAGTTCACGGAACACTGAAGCTTTCTTT. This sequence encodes CASSRESSRNTEAFF.

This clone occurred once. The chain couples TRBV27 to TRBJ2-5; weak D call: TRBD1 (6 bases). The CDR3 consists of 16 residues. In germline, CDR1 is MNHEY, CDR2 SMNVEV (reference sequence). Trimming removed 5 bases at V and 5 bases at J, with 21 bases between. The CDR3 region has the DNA TGTGCCAGCAGTCCGGTGGGGGCGCGAGAGTGGGAGACCCAGTACTTC. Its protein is CASSPVGAREWETQYF.

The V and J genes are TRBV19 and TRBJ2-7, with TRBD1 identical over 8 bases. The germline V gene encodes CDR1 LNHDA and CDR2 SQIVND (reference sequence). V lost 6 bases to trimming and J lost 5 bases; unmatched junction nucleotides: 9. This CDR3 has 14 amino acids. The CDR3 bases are TGTGCCAGTAGCCCTAGACAGGGGAGAGACGAGCAGTACTTC. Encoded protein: CASSPRQGRDEQYF.

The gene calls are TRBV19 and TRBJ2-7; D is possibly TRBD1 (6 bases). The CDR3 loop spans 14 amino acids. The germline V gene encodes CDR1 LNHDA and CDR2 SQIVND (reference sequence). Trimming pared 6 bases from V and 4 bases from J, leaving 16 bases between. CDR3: CASSRLQGPYEQYF. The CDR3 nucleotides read TGTGCCAGTAGCCGATTACAGGGCCCTTACGAGCAGTACTTC.

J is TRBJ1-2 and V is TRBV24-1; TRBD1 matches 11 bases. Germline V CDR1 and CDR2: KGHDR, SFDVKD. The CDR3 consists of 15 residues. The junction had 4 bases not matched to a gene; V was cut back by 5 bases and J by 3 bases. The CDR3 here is CATSVGDRGDYGYTF. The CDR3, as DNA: TGTGCCACCAGTGTGGGGGACAGGGGGGACTATGGCTACACCTTC.

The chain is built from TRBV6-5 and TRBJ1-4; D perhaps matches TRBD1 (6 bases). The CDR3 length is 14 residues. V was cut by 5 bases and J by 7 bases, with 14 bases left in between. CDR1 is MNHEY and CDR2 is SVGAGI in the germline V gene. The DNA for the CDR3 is TGTGCCAGCAGTAGCGAGGGGGTTAGTGAAAAACTGTTTTTT. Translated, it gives CASSSEGVSEKLFF.

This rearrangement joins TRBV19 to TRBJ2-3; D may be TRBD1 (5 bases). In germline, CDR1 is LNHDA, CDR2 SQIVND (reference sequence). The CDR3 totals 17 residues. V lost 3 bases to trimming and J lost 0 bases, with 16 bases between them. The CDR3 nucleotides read TGTGCCAGTAGTATTGTAGGGGTAGCAGCTAGCACAGATACGCAGTATTTT. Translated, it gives CASSIVGVAASTDTQYF.

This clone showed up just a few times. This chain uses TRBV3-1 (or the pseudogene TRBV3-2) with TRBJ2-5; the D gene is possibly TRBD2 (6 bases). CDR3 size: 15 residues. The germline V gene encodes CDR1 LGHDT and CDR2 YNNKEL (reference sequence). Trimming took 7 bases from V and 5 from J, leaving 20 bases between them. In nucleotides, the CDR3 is TGTGCCAGCACCTCGGGACTGGGGGTTGGGGAGACCCAGTACTTC. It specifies CASTSGLGVGETQYF.

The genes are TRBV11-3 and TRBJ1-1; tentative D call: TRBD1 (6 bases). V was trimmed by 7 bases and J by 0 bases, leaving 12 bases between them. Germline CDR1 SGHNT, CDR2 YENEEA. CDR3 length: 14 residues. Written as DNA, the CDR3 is TGTGCCAGCACCCAAGGACAGATGAACACTGAAGCTTTCTTT. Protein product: CASTQGQMNTEAFF.

CDR3 region: CASSLDVGASYNSPLHF. The CDR3 DNA is TGTGCCAGCAGCTTAGACGTAGGGGCCTCCTATAATTCACCCCTCCACTTT. The chain has TRBV7-2 and TRBJ1-6, with D maybe TRBD1 (5 bases). With 1 base removed from V and 0 bases from J, the gap between germline ends came to 10 bases. Germline loops: CDR1 SGHTA, CDR2 FQGNSA. The length of the CDR3 is 17 residues.

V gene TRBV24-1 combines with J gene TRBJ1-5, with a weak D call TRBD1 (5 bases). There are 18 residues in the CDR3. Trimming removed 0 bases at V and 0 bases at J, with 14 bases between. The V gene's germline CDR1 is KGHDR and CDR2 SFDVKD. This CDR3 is CATSDLAPGLHSNQPQHF. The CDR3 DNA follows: TGTGCCACCAGTGATTTGGCACCGGGACTTCATAGCAATCAGCCCCAGCATTTT.

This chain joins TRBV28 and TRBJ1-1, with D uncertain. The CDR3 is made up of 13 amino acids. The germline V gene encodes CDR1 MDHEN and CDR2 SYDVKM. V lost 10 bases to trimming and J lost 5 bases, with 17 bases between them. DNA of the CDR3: TGTGCCACCCGCCCCATCCCCGGGACTGAAGCTTTCTTT. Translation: CATRPIPGTEAFF.

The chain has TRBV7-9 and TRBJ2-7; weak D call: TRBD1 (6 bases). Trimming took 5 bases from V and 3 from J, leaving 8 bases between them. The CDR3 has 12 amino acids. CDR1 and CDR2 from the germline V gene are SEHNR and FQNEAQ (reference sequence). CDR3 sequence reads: CASSTDSYEQYF. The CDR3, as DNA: TGTGCCAGCAGCACGGACAGCTACGAGCAGTACTTC.

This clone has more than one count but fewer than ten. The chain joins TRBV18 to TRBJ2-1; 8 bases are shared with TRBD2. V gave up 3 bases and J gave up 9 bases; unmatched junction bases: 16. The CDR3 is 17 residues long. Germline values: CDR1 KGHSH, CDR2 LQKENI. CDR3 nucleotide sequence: TGTGCCAGCTCACCCGGGCGGGGGGACACCCAGGACGGTGAGCAGTTCTTC. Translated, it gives CASSPGRGDTQDGEQFF.

The CDR3 protein is CASSPTGGYGYTF. In DNA form, the CDR3 reads TGTGCCAGTAGTCCGACAGGGGGCTATGGCTACACCTTC. The genes are TRBV19 and TRBJ1-2; 9 bases match TRBD1. The V gene's germline CDR1 is LNHDA and CDR2 SQIVND (reference sequence). The CDR3 extends over 13 amino acids. After removal of 5 bases from V and 4 bases from J, the junction contained 2 bases not matched to a gene. Looking up the rest from reference TRBV19 and TRBJ1-2 gives the full variable domain: DGGITQSPKYLFRKEGQNVTLSCEQNLNHDAMYWYRQDPGQGLRLIYYSQIVNDFQKGDIAEGYSVSREKKESFPLTVTSAQKNPTAFYLCASSPTGGYGYTFGSGTRLTVV.

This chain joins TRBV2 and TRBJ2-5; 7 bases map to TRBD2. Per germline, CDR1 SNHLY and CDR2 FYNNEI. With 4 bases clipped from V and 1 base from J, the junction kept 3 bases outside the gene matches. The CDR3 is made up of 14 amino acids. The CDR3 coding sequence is TGTGCCAGCAGTGCTAGCGGTTTCCAAGAGACCCAGTACTTC. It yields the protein CASSASGFQETQYF. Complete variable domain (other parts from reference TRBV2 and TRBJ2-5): EPEVTQTPSHQVTQMGQEVILRCVPISNHLYFYWYRQILGQKVEFLVSFYNNEISEKSEIFDDQFSVERPDGSNFTLKIRSTKLEDSAMYFCASSASGFQETQYFGPGTRLLVL.

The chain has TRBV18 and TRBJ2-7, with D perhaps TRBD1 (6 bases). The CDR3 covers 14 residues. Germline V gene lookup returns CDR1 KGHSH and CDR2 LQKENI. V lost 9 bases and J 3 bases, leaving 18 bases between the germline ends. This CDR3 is CASYRTEGVYEQYF. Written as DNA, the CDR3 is TGTGCCAGTTACCGGACAGAGGGGGTCTACGAGCAGTACTTC.

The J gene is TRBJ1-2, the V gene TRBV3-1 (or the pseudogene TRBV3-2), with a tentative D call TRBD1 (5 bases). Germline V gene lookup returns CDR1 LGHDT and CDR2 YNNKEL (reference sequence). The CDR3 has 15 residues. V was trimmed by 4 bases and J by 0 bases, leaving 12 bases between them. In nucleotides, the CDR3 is TGTGCCAGCAGCCCAACACAGGACGCTAACTATGGCTACACCTTC. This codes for CASSPTQDANYGYTF.

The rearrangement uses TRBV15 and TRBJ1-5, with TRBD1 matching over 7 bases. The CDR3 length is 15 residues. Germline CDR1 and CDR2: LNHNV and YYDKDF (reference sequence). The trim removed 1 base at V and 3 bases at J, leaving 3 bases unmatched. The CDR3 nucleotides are TGTGCCACCAGCAGAGCCGGGACAGACAATCAGCCCCAGCATTTT. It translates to CATSRAGTDNQPQHF.

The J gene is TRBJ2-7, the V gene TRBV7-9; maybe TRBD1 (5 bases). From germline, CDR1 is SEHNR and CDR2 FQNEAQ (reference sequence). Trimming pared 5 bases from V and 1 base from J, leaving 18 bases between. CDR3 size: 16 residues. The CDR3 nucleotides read TGTGCCAGCAGCCCCGCAGGGATTTCTCCATCCTACGAGCAGTACTTC. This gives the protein CASSPAGISPSYEQYF.

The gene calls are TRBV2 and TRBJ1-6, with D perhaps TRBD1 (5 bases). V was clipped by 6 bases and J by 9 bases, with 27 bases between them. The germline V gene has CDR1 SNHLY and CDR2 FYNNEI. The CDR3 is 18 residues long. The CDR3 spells CASSQGPRPGILLSPLHF. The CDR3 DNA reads TGTGCCAGCAGCCAAGGACCCAGGCCAGGGATATTACTTTCACCCCTCCACTTT.

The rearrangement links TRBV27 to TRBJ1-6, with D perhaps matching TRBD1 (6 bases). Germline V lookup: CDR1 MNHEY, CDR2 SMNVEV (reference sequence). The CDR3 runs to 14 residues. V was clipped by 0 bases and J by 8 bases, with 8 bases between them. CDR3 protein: CASSLSQGDSPLHF. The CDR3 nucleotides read TGTGCCAGCAGTTTATCACAGGGAGATTCACCCCTCCACTTT.

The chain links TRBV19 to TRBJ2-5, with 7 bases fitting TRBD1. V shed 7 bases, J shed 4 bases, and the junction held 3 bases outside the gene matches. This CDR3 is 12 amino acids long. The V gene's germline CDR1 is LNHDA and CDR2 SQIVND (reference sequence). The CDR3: CASNRGGETQYF. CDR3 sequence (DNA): TGTGCCAGTAACAGGGGTGGAGAGACCCAGTACTTC.